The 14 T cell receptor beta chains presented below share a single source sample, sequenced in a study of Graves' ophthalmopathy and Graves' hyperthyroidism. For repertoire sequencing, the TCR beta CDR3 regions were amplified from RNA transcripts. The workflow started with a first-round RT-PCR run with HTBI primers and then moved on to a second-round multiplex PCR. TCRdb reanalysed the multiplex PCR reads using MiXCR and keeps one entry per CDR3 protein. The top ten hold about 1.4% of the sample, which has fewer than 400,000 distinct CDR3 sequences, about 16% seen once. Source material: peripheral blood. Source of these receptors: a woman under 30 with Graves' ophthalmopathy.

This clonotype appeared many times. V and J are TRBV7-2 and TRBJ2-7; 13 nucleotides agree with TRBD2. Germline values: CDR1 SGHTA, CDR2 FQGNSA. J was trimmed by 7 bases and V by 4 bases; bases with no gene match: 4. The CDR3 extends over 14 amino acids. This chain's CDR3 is CASSSGLAGQEQYF. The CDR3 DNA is TGTGCCAGCAGCTCGGGACTAGCGGGGCAGGAGCAGTACTTC.

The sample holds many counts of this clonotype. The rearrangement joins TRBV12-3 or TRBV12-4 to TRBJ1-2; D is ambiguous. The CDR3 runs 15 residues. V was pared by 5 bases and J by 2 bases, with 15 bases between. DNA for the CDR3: TGTGCCAGCAGTCCTGCAGTCTGGAGCAACTATGGCTACACCTTC. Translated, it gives CASSPAVWSNYGYTF.

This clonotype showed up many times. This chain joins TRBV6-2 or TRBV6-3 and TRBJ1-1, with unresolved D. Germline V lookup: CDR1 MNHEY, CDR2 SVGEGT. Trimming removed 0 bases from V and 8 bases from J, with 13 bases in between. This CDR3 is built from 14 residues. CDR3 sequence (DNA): TGTGCCAGCAGTTACTCCGATAATCCCCTCGAAGCTTTCTTT. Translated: CASSYSDNPLEAFF.

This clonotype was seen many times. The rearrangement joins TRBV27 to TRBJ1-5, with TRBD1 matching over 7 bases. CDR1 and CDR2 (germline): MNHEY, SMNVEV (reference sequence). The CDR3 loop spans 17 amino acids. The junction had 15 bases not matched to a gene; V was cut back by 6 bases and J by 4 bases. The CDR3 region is CASRDDRAPLGNQPQHF. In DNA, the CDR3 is TGTGCCAGCAGAGACGACAGGGCCCCTTTAGGAAATCAGCCCCAGCATTTT.

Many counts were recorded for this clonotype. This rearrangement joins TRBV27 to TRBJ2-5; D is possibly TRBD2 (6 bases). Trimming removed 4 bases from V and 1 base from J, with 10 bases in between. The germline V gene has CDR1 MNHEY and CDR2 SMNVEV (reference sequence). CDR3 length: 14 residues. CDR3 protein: CASSYGGFQETQYF. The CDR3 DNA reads TGTGCCAGCAGTTACGGAGGGTTCCAAGAGACCCAGTACTTC.

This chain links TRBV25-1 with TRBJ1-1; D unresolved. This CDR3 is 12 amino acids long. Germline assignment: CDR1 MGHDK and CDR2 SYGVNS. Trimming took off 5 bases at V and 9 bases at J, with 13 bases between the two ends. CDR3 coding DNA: TGTGCCAGCAGTATAGGGTTGGGGAAAGCTTTCTTT. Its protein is CASSIGLGKAFF.

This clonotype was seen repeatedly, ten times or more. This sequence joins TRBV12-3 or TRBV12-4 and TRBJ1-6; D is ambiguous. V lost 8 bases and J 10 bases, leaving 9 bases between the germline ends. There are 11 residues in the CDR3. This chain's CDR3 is CASGGESPLHF. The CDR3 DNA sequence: TGTGCCAGCGGCGGTGAATCACCCCTCCACTTT.

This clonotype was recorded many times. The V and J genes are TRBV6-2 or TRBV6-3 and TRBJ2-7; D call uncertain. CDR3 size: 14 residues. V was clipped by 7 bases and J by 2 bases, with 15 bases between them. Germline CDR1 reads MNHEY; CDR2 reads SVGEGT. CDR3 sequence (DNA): TGTGCCAGCAAAGAGCTACGTCAAACCTACGAGCAGTACTTC. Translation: CASKELRQTYEQYF.

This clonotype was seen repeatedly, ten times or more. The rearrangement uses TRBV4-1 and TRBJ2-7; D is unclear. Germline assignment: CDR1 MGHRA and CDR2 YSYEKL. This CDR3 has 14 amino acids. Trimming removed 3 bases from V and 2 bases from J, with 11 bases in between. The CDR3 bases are TGCGCCAGCAGCCAGCCCGGAAGAACCTACGAGCAGTACTTC. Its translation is CASSQPGRTYEQYF.

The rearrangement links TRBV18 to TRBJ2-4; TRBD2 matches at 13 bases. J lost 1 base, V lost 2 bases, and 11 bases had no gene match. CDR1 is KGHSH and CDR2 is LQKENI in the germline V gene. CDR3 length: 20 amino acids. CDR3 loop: CASSPLLTSGRPRAKNIQYF. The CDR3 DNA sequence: TGTGCCAGCTCACCATTACTGACTAGCGGGAGGCCCCGGGCCAAAAACATTCAGTACTTC.

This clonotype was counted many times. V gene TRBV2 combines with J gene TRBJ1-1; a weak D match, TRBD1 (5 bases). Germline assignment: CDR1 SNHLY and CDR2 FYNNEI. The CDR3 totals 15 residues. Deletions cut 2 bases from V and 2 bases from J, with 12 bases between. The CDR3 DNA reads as TGTGCCAGCAGTGAAATCACCGGGGCCAACACTGAAGCTTTCTTT. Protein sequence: CASSEITGANTEAFF.

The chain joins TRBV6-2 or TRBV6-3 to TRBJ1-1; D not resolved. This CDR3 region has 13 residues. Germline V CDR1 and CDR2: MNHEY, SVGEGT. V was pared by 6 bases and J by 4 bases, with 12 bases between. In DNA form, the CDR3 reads TGTGCCAGCAGGCGTGGAGAGGCCACTGAAGCTTTCTTT. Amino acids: CASRRGEATEAFF.

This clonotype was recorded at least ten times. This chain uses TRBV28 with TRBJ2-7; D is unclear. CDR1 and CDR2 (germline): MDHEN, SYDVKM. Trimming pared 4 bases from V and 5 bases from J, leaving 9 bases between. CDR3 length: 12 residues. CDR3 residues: CASSSPWDEQYF. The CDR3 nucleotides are TGTGCCAGCAGTTCCCCCTGGGACGAGCAGTACTTC.

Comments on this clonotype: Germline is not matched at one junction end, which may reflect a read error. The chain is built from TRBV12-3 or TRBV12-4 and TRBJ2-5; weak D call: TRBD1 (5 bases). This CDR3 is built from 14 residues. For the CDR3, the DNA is TGTGCCAGCAGTTTAATGGCAGGGCCAGAGGCCCAGTACTTC. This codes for CASSLMAGPEAQYF.